Listed below are T cell receptor beta chains from one sample, sequenced in a study of long-term antiretroviral therapy in people with HIV. Clones were sequenced by immunoSEQ multiplex PCR, and TCRdb holds only the in-frame ones, with some missing. The data show 20,000 to 25,000 clones, with just over 85% seen just once and roughly 15% held by the top ten. The specimen was unsorted PBMCs, collected 1.2 years after starting antiretroviral therapy. These receptors were collected from a man between 50 and 59 years old with HIV. Each CDR3 is given with its conserved first and last residue. D genes are given only for firm matches. Where a row states a size, it is once, few, many or the class of an expanded clone; other rows omit it.

TRBJ2-2 TRBV5-1 - - TGCGCCAGCAGCAAGGGGATTATGAAGGGCGTGAACACCGGGGAGCTGTTTTTT CASSKGIMKGVNTGELFF
TRBJ2-3 TRBV5-5 - - TGTGCCAGCAGCTTGCCCAACACAGATACGCAGTATTTT CASSLPNTDTQYF
TRBJ1-1 TRBV5-4 TRBD1 - TGTGCCAGCTCGAACTCAGGGGGGTACGCTGAAGCTTTCTTT CASSNSGGYAEAFF
TRBJ1-5 TRBV19 TRBD1 - TGTGCCAGTAGCACCGACAGGGGGGGGAATCAGCCCCAGCATTTT CASSTDRGGNQPQHF
TRBJ2-7 TRBV6-5 - - TGTGCCAGCAGTCTTACGACAGGAGGTTCCTTCGAGCAGTACTTC CASSLTTGGSFEQYF
TRBJ2-1 TRBV5-1 - - TGCGCCAGCAGCCCTGGGGGTAACTACAATGAGCAGTTCTTC CASSPGGNYNEQFF
TRBJ1-5 TRBV28 - - TGTGCCAGCAGTTTCTCGGGGACTAACAATCAGCCCCAGCATTTT CASSFSGTNNQPQHF
TRBJ2-3 TRBV30 TRBD2 - TGTGCCTGGAATATGAGGCGGACTAGCGGGGGGGCCACAGATACGCAGTATTTT CAWNMRRTSGGATDTQYF
TRBJ1-4 TRBV5-1 - - TGCGCCAGCAGCCTATCATCTGACTTTGCAACTAATGAAAAACTGTTTTTT CASSLSSDFATNEKLFF
TRBJ2-2 TRBV5-4 - - TGTGCCAGCAGCTCCCTCAGGACCGGGGAGCTGTTTTTT CASSSLRTGELFF
TRBJ2-7 TRBV7-6 TRBD1 - TGTGCCAGCAGCCCGGGACAGTCCTACGAGCAGTACTTC CASSPGQSYEQYF
TRBJ2-7 TRBV7-9 - - TGTGCCAGCAGCCGTGTGGGGTACGACATCGAATACGAGCAGTACTTC CASSRVGYDIEYEQYF
TRBJ2-5 TRBV5-1 TRBD2 - TGCGCCAGCAGCTCCCGCAGCGGGGAAGAGACCCAGTACTTC CASSSRSGEETQYF
TRBJ2-7 TRBV19 TRBD1 - TGTGCCAGTAGTATGAGCCGACAGGGTCGGTACGAGCAGTACTTC CASSMSRQGRYEQYF
TRBJ1-2 TRBV5-1 - - TGCGCCAGCAGCTTGGGGGGAGACCGCTATGGCTACACCTTC CASSLGGDRYGYTF
TRBJ1-2 TRBV30 TRBD1 - TGTGCCTGGTGCGACAGGGCCCTCTATGGCTACACCTTC CAWCDRALYGYTF
TRBJ1-5 TRBV7-9 - - TGTGCCAGCAGCTTGGACCGACAGGGCAATCAGCCCCAGCATTTT CASSLDRQGNQPQHF
TRBJ2-3 TRBV15 - - TGTGCCACCAGCCCAAGCGGCCCGGACACAGATACGCAGTATTTT CATSPSGPDTDTQYF
TRBJ1-1 TRBV7-2 - once TGTGCCAGCAGCCCTAAGGTCTTCGAGGAGGCTTTCTTT CASSPKVFEEAFF
TRBJ1-4 TRBV29-1 - - TGCAGCGTCATGCAGGGAGGAAGTGAAAAACTGTTTTTT CSVMQGGSEKLFF
TRBJ2-2 TRBV4-3 - - TGCGCCAGCAGCCAAAGGACGGGGGCAACCGGGGAGCTGTTTTTT CASSQRTGATGELFF
TRBJ2-7 TRBV5-1 - - TGCGCCAGCAGCTTGGAAATACGGACGGGAGAGCAGTACTTC CASSLEIRTGEQYF
TRBJ2-7 TRBV7-2 - - TGTGCCAGCAGCCCCGGCGTGCAGGCCTCCTACGAGCAGTACTTC CASSPGVQASYEQYF